This T cell receptor beta chain was profiled in a study of cytomegalovirus exposure and HLA in healthy donors. The PCR employed 60 Vbeta primers together with 13 Jbeta primers. Libraries were prepared by immunoSEQ multiplex PCR; TCRdb keeps only in-frame clonotypes and omits some of them. The data hold about 140,000 clones, with over 8% observed a single time. This clone turned up a few times. The receptor comes from a male donor in good health and CMV-seronegative. The source material was PBMCs.

This CDR3 is CASALDRSYEQYF. The DNA for the CDR3 is TGTGCCAGCGCGCTGGACAGATCCTACGAGCAGTACTTC. The chain combines TRBV7-2 with TRBJ2-7; weak D call: TRBD1 (6 bases). V was shortened by 8 bases and J by 1 base, with 12 bases between the two germline ends. This CDR3 region has 13 residues. Germline lookup yields CDR1 SGHTA and CDR2 FQGNSA. The full variable domain, completed using reference TRBV7-2 and TRBJ2-7, is GAGVSQSPSNKVTEKGKDVELRCDPISGHTALYWYRQSLGQGLEFLIYFQGNSAPDKSGLPSDRFSAERTGGSVSTLTIQRTQQEDSAVYLCASALDRSYEQYFGPGTRLTVT.